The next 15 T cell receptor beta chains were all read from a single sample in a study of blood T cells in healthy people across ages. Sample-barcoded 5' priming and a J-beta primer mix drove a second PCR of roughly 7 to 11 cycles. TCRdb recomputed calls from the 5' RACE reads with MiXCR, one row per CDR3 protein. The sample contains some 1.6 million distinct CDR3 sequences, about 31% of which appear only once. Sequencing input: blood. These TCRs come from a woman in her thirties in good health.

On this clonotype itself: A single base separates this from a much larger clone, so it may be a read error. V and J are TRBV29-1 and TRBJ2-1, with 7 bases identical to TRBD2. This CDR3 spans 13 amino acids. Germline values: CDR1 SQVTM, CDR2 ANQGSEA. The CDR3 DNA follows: TGCAGCGTCCCCGTGAGGGACTACAAGGAGCAGTTCTTC. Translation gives CSVPVRDYKEQFF.

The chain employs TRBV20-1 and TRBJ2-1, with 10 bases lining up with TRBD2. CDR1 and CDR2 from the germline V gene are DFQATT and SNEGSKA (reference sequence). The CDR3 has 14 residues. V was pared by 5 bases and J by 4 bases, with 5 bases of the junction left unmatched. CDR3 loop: CSARRTSGYNEQFF. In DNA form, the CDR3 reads TGCAGTGCTCGAAGGACTAGCGGTTACAATGAGCAGTTCTTC.

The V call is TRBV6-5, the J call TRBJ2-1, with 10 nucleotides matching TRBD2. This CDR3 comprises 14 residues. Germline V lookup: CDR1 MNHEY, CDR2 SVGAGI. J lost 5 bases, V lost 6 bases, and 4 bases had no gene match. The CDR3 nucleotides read TGTGCCAGCAGCACTAGCGGGAACCACAATGAGCAGTTCTTC. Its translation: CASSTSGNHNEQFF.

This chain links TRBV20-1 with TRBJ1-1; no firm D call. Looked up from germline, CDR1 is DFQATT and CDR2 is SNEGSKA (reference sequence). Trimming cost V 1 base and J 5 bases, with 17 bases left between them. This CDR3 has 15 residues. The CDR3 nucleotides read TGCAGTGCTAGAGTCCTAATCCCCCCCGTAACTGAAGCTTTCTTT. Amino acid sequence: CSARVLIPPVTEAFF.

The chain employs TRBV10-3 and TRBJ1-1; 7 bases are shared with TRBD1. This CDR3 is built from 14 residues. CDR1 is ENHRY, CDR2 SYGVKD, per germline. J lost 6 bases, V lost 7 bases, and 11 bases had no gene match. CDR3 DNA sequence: TGTGCCATCACTAGGGACAGCCCAGATTCTGAAGCTTTCTTT. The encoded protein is CAITRDSPDSEAFF.

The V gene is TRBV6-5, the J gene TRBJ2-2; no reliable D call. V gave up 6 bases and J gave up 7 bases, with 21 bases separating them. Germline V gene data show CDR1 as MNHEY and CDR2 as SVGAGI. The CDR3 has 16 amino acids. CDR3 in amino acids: CASRNNIGGTRGELFF. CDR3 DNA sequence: TGTGCCAGCAGGAATAACATCGGCGGAACTCGCGGGGAGCTGTTTTTT.

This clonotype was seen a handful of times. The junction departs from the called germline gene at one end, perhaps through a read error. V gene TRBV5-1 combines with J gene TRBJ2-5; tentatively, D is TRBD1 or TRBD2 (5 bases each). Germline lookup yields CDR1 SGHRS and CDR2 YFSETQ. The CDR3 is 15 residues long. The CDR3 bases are TGTGCCAGCAGCCTAGGCCCCGGGACGGGTGAGACCCAGTACTTC. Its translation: CASSLGPGTGETQYF.

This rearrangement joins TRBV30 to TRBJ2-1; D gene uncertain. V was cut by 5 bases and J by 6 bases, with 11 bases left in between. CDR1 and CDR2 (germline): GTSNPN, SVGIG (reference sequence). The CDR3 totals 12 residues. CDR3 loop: CAWGRAINEQFF. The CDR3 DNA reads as TGTGCCTGGGGCCGGGCTATCAATGAGCAGTTCTTC.

The CDR3 sequence: CASSQDLALGNQETQYF. The CDR3 region has the DNA TGTGCCAGCAGCCAAGATTTGGCTCTAGGTAACCAAGAGACCCAGTACTTC. The chain combines TRBV3-1 with TRBJ2-5; unclear D gene. The CDR3 consists of 17 residues. The germline V and J ends were trimmed by 0 bases and 0 bases, with 14 bases remaining between them. Per the germline V gene, CDR1 is LGHDT and CDR2 is YNNKEL (reference sequence).

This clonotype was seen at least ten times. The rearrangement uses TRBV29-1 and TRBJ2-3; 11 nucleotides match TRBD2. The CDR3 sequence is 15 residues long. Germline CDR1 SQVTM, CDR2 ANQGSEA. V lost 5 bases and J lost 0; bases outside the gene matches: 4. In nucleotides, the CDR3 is TGCAGCGTTCTGACTAGCGGGACTAGCACAGATACGCAGTATTTT. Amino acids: CSVLTSGTSTDTQYF.

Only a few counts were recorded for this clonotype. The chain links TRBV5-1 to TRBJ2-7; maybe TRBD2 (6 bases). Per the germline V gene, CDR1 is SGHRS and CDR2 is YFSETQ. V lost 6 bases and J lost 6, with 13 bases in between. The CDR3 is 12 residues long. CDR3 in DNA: TGCGCCAGCAAAGCCCGGGACTCCGAGCAGTACTTC. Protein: CASKARDSEQYF.

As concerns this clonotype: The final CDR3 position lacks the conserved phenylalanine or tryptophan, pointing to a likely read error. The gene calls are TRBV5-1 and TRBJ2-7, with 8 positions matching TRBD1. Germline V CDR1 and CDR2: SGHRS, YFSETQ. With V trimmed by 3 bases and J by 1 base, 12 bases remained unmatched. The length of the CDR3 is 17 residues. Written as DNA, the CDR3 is TGCGCCAGCAGCTCCCCGGGTGGGGGACAGGCGTCCTACGAGCAGTACTGC. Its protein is CASSSPGGGQASYEQYC.

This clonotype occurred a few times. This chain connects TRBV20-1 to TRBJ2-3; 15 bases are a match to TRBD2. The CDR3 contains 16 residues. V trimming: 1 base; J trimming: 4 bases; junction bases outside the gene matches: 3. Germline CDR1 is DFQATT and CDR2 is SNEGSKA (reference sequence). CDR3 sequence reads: CSARVGLAGGSDTQYF. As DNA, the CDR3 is TGCAGTGCTAGAGTGGGACTAGCGGGAGGTTCAGATACGCAGTATTTT.

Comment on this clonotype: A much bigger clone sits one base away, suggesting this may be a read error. The chain's CDR3 is CASSHSMTSGGPEQETQYF. CDR3 bases: TGTGCCAGCAGTCACTCAATGACTAGCGGGGGGCCTGAACAAGAGACCCAGTACTTC. The chain couples TRBV6-5 to TRBJ2-5; 13 bases fit TRBD2. Per the germline V gene, CDR1 is MNHEY and CDR2 is SVGAGI. This CDR3 has 19 amino acids.

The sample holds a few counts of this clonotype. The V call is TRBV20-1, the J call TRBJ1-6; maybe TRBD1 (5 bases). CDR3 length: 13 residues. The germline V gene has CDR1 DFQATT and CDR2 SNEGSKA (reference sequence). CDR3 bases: TGCAGCGCCCTTCTGGCAGGGAACTCACCCCTCCACTTT. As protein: CSALLAGNSPLHF.